Listed below are T cell receptor beta chains from one sample, sequenced in a study of graft-versus-host responses after intestinal transplantation. Method: immunoSEQ multiplex PCR; TCRdb's copy keeps in-frame clones and lacks some. Of about 96,000 clones detected, 80% to 95% appear once; the ten largest clones hold around 0.15%. These receptors' targets are unknown. Sequencing used unstimulated CD4+ T cells sorted from spleen or lymph node cells, obtained before intestinal transplant. Source of these receptors: a human donor who received an intestinal transplant. Both conserved end residues are part of each CDR3. Fields, in order: D gene, clone size, J gene, V gene, CDR3 DNA, CDR3 protein. D genes are given only for firm matches. Some rows have no size entry. The others give once, few or many, or a class for an expanded clone.

>-|-|TRBJ2-7|TRBV30
TGTGCCTGGAGAAGGGGAAAGTACGAGCAGTACTTC
CAWRRGKYEQYF
>TRBD1|-|TRBJ1-1|TRBV5-1
TGCGCCAGCAGCGGGGACAGGGGGGGTCGAGCTTTCTTT
CASSGDRGGRAFF
>TRBD1|-|TRBJ1-1|TRBV6-5
TGTGCCAGCATTAAACCGGGACAGGGGACCACTGAAGCTTTCTTT
CASIKPGQGTTEAFF
>-|-|TRBJ2-7|TRBV2
TGTGCCAGCAGTGAACATCCAGGGGGGAAGTACGAGCAGTACTTC
CASSEHPGGKYEQYF
>-|-|TRBJ2-5|TRBV2
TGTGCCAGCAGTGATCCGTGGTCATCGGGGCAAGAGACCCAGTACTTC
CASSDPWSSGQETQYF
>TRBD1|once|TRBJ1-6|TRBV5-4
TGTGCCAGCAGCGCGGACAGGACCTATAATTCACCCCTCCACTTT
CASSADRTYNSPLHF
>-|-|TRBJ2-7|TRBV6-1
TGTGCCAGCAGCTGGACAACCGGCCCCTACGAGCAGTACTTC
CASSWTTGPYEQYF
>-|-|TRBJ2-2|TRBV30
TGTGCCTGGAGTCCCCTATATGTGGAGCTGTTTTTT
CAWSPLYVELFF
>TRBD1|-|TRBJ1-5|TRBV18
TGTGCCAGCTCACCCACAGGGGGCGATCAGCCCCAGCATTTT
CASSPTGGDQPQHF
>-|once|TRBJ2-3|TRBV30
TGTGCCTGCACTACAACAGATACGCAGTATTTT
CACTTTDTQYF
>-|-|TRBJ1-4|TRBV29-1
TGCAGCGTGCGGGGAGGAGAAAAACTGTTTTTT
CSVRGGEKLFF
>TRBD2|-|TRBJ2-5|TRBV7-2
TGTGCCAGCAGCTTAGACCCCACGACTAGCGCCAGACAAGAGACCCAGTACTTC
CASSLDPTTSARQETQYF
>TRBD1|-|TRBJ2-5|TRBV29-1
TGCAGCGTTGAACAGGGGGCGGGAGAGACCCAGTACTTC
CSVEQGAGETQYF
>TRBD2|-|TRBJ2-7|TRBV12-5
TGTGCTAGTGCCCCGGGGACTAGCGGGAGCTACGAGCAGTACTTC
CASAPGTSGSYEQYF
>TRBD2|-|TRBJ2-3|TRBV28
TGTGCCAGCAGTTTTCGGGGGGGGGTTACAGATACGCAGTATTTT
CASSFRGGVTDTQYF
>TRBD2|few|TRBJ2-5|TRBV11-3
TGTGCCAGCAGCCCCCGGAGGACTAGCGGATCAGAGACCCAGTACTTC
CASSPRRTSGSETQYF
>TRBD1|-|TRBJ1-5|TRBV19
TGTGCCAGTAGTATCTACAAACGGACAGGGGGCGTTCGGATCTATAGCAATCAGCCCCAGCATTTT
CASSIYKRTGGVRIYSNQPQHF
>-|-|TRBJ1-1|TRBV5-6
TGTGCCAGCAGCTTGGGTAGGAACACTGAAGCTTTCTTT
CASSLGRNTEAFF
>-|-|TRBJ1-2|TRBV7-9
TGTGCCAGCAGCTCCGCCCGGGGGTTTGGCTACACCTTC
CASSSARGFGYTF
>-|-|TRBJ2-6|TRBV18
TGTGCCAGCTCACATCTCCCGACAGTGGGGGCCAACGTCCTGACTTTC
CASSHLPTVGANVLTF
>TRBD2|once|TRBJ2-5|TRBV6-1
TGTGCCAGCAGTGAAGGGGCGGGGGTCCCAGAGACCCAGTACTTC
CASSEGAGVPETQYF
>-|-|TRBJ2-5|TRBV5-1
TGCGCCAGCAGCGTGGGACTTTCAGAGACCCAGTACTTC
CASSVGLSETQYF